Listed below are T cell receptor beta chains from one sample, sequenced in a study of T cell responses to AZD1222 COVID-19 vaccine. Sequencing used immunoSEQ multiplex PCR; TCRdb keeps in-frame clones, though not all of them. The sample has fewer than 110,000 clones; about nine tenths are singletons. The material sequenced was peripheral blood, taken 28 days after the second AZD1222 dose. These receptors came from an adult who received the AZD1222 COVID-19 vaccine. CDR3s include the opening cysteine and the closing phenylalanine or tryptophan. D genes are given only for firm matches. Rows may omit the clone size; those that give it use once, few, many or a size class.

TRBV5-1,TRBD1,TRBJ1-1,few,TGCGCCAGCAGCTTGAATTCAGCAGGGGGCGGATTAGACACTGAAGCTTTCTTT,CASSLNSAGGGLDTEAFF
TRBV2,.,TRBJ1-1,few,TGTGCCAGCAGCGAGGACGGTCTGGGGGAAGCTTTCTTT,CASSEDGLGEAFF
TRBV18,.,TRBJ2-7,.,TGTGCCAGCGCCAAGGGGCCTTCCTACGAGCAGTACTTC,CASAKGPSYEQYF
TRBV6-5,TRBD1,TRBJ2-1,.,TGTGCCAGCAGTTACCGGGACAGAGACAATGAGCAGTTCTTC,CASSYRDRDNEQFF
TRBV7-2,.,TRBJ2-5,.,TGTGCCAGCAGCTACGGGAGTAGCAAGGAGACCCAGTACTTC,CASSYGSSKETQYF
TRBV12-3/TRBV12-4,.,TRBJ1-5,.,TGTGCCAGCAGCCCGGCTGGGAACCAGCCCCAGCATTTT,CASSPAGNQPQHF
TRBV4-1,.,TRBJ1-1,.,TGCGCCAGCAGCCAAGTCAGGGCCGGAGGGCACACTGAAGCTTTCTTT,CASSQVRAGGHTEAFF
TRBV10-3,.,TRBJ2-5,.,TGTGCCATCAGTGACGGGCAGCAAGAGACCCAGTACTTC,CAISDGQQETQYF
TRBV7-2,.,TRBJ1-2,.,TGTGCCAGCAGCTTAAACAGGGTTGAAGGCTACACCTTC,CASSLNRVEGYTF
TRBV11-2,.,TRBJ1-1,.,TGTGCCAGCAGCTTCAATGGGAGGACTGAAGCTTTCTTT,CASSFNGRTEAFF
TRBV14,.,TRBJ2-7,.,TGTGCCAGCAGCCTAGGGACTTTTACCTACGAGCAGTACTTC,CASSLGTFTYEQYF
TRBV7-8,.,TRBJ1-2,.,TGTGCCAGCAGCCCGAGGGACGGACTTTATGGCTACACCTTC,CASSPRDGLYGYTF
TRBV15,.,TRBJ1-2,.,TGTGCCACCAGCAGGAATCAGGGGAACTATGGCTACACCTTC,CATSRNQGNYGYTF
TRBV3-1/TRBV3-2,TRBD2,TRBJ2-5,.,TGTGCCAGCAGCCAAGGATCAGCGGGGGGGCCCAGAGAGACCCAGTACTTC,CASSQGSAGGPRETQYF
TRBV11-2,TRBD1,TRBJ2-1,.,TGTGCCAGCAGCTTTGTTTATTCCGGGACAGGCAATGAGCAGTTCTTC,CASSFVYSGTGNEQFF
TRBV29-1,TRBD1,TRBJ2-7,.,TGCAGCGTTGCAGGGACAGGGAATTCCTACGAGCAGTACTTC,CSVAGTGNSYEQYF
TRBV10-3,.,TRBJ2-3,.,TGTGCCACCGGGTCCTTAGAGGAAAGCACAGATACGCAGTATTTT,CATGSLEESTDTQYF
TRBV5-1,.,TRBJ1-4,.,TGCGCCAGCAGCTTGACAGCGGGAACTAATGAAAAACTGTTTTTT,CASSLTAGTNEKLFF
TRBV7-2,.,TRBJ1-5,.,TGTGCCAGCAGCTTAGCCCTTCAGGGCAATCAGCCCCAGCATTTT,CASSLALQGNQPQHF
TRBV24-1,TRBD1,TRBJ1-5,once,TGTGCCACCACTACCAGGACAGGTCAGCCCCAGCATTTT,CATTTRTGQPQHF
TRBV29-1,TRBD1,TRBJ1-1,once,TGCAGCGCGACTATACAGGGGGTAGACACTGAAGCTTTCTTT,CSATIQGVDTEAFF
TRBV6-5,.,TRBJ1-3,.,TGTGCCAGCAGTCAGGACGTTGTGAGAGGAAACACCATATATTTT,CASSQDVVRGNTIYF
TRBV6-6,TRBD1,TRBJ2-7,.,TGTGCCAGCAGTTACAGGACAGGGGGCTCCTACGAGCAGTACTTC,CASSYRTGGSYEQYF
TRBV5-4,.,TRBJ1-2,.,TGTGCCAGCAGCCCAGGGACACACCCAAACTATGGCTACACCTTC,CASSPGTHPNYGYTF
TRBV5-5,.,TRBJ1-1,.,TGTGCCAGCAGCTTGGCCGTGGGCAGGAACACTGAAGCTTTCTTT,CASSLAVGRNTEAFF
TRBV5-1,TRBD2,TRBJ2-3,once,TGCGCCAGCAGCGCAACTCTAGCGGGGGGGTTGAGCACAGATACGCAGTATTTT,CASSATLAGGLSTDTQYF
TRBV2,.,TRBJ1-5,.,TGTGCCAGCAGGAGGACCGGGCCTAAGGGGCCCCAGCATTTT,CASRRTGPKGPQHF
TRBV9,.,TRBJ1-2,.,TGTGCCAGCAGCCCCACAGGCTATGGCTACACCTTC,CASSPTGYGYTF
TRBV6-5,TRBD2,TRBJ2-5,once,TGTGCCAGCAGTTACCCCCAAAGCGGGGGGCGCCCGACCCAGTACTTC,CASSYPQSGGRPTQYF
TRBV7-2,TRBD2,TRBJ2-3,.,TGTGCCAGCAGCGCCCGACTAGCGGGGGGGATAGATACGCAGTATTTT,CASSARLAGGIDTQYF
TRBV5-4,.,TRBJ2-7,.,TGTGCCAGCAGCAAGGAATGGGGCACGTCGCGAGAGCAGTACTTC,CASSKEWGTSREQYF
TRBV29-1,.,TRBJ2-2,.,TGCAGCGTTGAAGATGGCCTAGGGCGGGAGCTGTTTTTT,CSVEDGLGRELFF
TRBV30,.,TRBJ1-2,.,TGTGCCTGGAGTGGGCGACGGAGGAACTATGGCTACACCTTC,CAWSGRRRNYGYTF
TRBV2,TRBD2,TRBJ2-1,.,TGTGCCAGCAGGGTTAGCGGGGGCAATGAGCAGTTCTTC,CASRVSGGNEQFF
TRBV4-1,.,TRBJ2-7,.,TGCGCCAGCAGCCGAGAGGGGAGCTCCTACGAGCAGTACTTC,CASSREGSSYEQYF
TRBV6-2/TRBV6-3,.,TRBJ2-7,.,TGTGCCAGCAGTAAGGACAACTACGAGCAGTACTTC,CASSKDNYEQYF
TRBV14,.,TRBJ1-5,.,TGTGCCAGCAGCCAATCAGGGAATCAGCCCCAGCATTTT,CASSQSGNQPQHF
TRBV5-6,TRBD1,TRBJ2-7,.,TGTGCCAGCAGCTTGGATACAGGGGGTCCCTCCTACGAGCAGTACTTC,CASSLDTGGPSYEQYF
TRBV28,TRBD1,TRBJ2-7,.,TGTGCCACCAAGGACAGGCTCTCCTACGAGCAGTACTTC,CATKDRLSYEQYF